This T cell receptor (beta chain) was obtained from a study of T cell repertoires in cytomegalovirus infection. On the study more broadly: A matching HLA type, together with CMV infection, was signaled by public TCR beta signatures.

TCRdb used MiXCR to reprocess the reads, holding one entry per CDR3 protein. The sample has almost 550,000 distinct CDR3 sequences; 16% are singletons. This CDR3 comprises 20 residues. V was cut by 5 bases and J by 5 bases, with 28 bases left in between. This clonotype was detected many times. Its antigen is as yet unknown. Overall study results and limits: Summed frequency of public TCR beta families distinguished CMV carriers with the relevant HLA. The ex vivo response was dominated by HLA-C-restricted CMV-specific TCR beta clonotypes.

Sequencing input: CD8+ T cells from PBMCs. The V gene is TRBV12-3 or TRBV12-4, the J gene TRBJ1-6; D call uncertain. The receptor comes from a human donor in good health (CMV status not recorded). Some clones in this sample may be carry-over from other donors' samples. CDR3 region: CASSHSRSPRRHRDNSPLHF. The CDR3 DNA is TGTGCCAGCAGTCATTCGAGGTCCCCCCGTAGACACAGAGATAATTCACCCCTCCACTTT.